In this sample, the clone carrying this TCR beta chain turned up a few times. Its antigen is undetermined. MiXCR, run by TCRdb on the reads, gives a single entry per CDR3 protein. The data hold about 360,000 distinct CDR3 sequences, with around 18% observed a single time. From germline, CDR1 is SGHVS and CDR2 FNYEAQ. The germline V and J ends were trimmed by 4 bases and 6 bases, with 16 bases remaining between them. The length of the CDR3 is 15 residues. The entry originates in a study of T cell repertoires in cytomegalovirus infection. Study-level background: Public TCR beta signatures were indicative of both CMV infection and a matching HLA type.

The study's findings and limits: CMV-specific TCR beta clonotypes restricted by HLA-C were the ones dominating the ex vivo response.

Specimen: PBMCs. The chain joins TRBV7-6 to TRBJ2-1; tentatively, D is TRBD1 or TRBD2 (5 bases each). The sequence was collected from a human donor in good health (CMV status not recorded). Some clones in this sample may be carry-over from other donors' samples. The CDR3 region has the DNA TGTGCCAGCAGCTCCGAGGGGCGCCGGGGCAATGAGCAGTTCTTC. Residues: CASSSEGRRGNEQFF.